This T cell receptor (beta chain) was profiled in a study of blood T cells in healthy people across ages. As for the study in general: Template switching retrieved approximately one barcoded beta molecule for each two T cells.

A sample-barcoded 5' primer and a J-beta primer mix were used in a second PCR of roughly 7 to 12 cycles. With 12 random nucleotides, a template-switch adaptor tagged each individual cDNA molecule. One entry per CDR3 protein, called by TCRdb with MiXCR from the 5' RACE reads. The table lists under 2,000,000 distinct CDR3 sequences, 49% of them singletons. Germline-derived CDR1 and CDR2 are SGDLS and YYNGEE. This CDR3 has 14 amino acids. Deletions cut 4 bases from V and 1 base from J, with 11 bases between. At least 6.5 million PBMCs were isolated per sample. The chain employs TRBV9 and TRBJ2-5; D remains ambiguous. Sequencing used blood. The sequence came from a woman aged 40 to 50 in good health. In DNA form, the CDR3 reads TGTGCCAGCAGCTCCACGAGCAGCCAAGAGACCCAGTACTTC. Translation: CASSSTSSQETQYF. Combining the CDR3 with reference TRBV9 and TRBJ2-5 gives the whole variable domain DSGVTQTPKHLITATGQRVTLRCSPRSGDLSVYWYQQSLDQGLQFLIQYYNGEERAKGNILERFSAQQFPDLHSELNLSSLELGDSALYFCASSSTSSQETQYFGPGTRLLVL.